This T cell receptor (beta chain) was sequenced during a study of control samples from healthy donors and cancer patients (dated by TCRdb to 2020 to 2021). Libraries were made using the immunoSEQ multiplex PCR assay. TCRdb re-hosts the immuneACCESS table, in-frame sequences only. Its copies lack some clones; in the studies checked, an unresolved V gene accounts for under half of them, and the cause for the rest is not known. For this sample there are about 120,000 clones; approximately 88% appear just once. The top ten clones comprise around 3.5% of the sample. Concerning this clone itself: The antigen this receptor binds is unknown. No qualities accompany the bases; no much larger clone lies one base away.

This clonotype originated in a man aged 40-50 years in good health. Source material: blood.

The CDR3 reads CASSSTGSYEQYF. The DNA sequence is as follows: TGTGCCAGCAGCTCGACAGGGTCCTACGAGCAGTACTTC. The sequence is built from TRBV7-9 and TRBJ2-7, and 7 junction bases match TRBD1. From a lookup of the germline V gene (reference sequence), CDR1 and CDR2 are SEHNR and FQNEAQ. From its cysteine to its phenylalanine, the CDR3 spans 13 amino acids. The read is trimmed to its CDR3 DNA, 39 bases read in frame from base 1. Trimming leaves V shorter by 4 bases and J shorter by 1 base, with the junction holding 1 base beyond the gene matches.